This TCR beta chain appears in the sequencing data of a study of T cell responses to AZD1222 COVID-19 vaccine. Broader study findings: Repertoire sampling was restricted to post-peak T cell response timepoints.

J was trimmed by 4 bases and V by 3 bases; bases with no gene match: 5. The length of the CDR3 is 15 residues. Germline CDR1 and CDR2: SGHTA and FQGNSA. Profiled with immunoSEQ multiplex PCR; TCRdb holds only in-frame clones, not every one. Of tens of thousands of clones detected, 70% to 90% appear once; the ten largest clones hold about 20%. Of note for this clone: Its antigen is not known.

The chain uses TRBV7-2 and TRBJ2-3; TRBD2 matches at 9 bases. This receptor was identified in an adult in good health. This material consisted of peripheral blood, taken on day 0 of AZD1222 vaccination. The CDR3 DNA reads as TGTGCCAGCAGCTTCGCGGGAGGGCCCCCAGATACGCAGTATTTT. It codes for CASSFAGGPPDTQYF. The variable domain in full, with the rest retrieved from reference TRBV7-2 and TRBJ2-3, is GAGVSQSPSNKVTEKGKDVELRCDPISGHTALYWYRQSLGQGLEFLIYFQGNSAPDKSGLPSDRFSAERTGGSVSTLTIQRTQQEDSAVYLCASSFAGGPPDTQYFGPGTRLTVL.